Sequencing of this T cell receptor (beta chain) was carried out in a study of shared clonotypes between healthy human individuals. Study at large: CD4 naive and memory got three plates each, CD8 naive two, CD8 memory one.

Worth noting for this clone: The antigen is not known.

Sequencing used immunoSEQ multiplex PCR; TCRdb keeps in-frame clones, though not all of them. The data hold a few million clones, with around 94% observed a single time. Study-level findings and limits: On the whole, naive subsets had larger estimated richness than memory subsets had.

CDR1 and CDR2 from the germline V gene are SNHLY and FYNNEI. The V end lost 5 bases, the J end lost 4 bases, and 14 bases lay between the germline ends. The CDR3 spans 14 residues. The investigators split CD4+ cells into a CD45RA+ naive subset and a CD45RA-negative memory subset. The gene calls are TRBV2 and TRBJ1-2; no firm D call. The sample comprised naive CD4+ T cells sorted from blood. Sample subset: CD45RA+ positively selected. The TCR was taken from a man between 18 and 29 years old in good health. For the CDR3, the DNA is TGTGCCAGCAGTCGATCGACATCTAGCTATGGCTACACCTTC. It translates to CASSRSTSSYGYTF.